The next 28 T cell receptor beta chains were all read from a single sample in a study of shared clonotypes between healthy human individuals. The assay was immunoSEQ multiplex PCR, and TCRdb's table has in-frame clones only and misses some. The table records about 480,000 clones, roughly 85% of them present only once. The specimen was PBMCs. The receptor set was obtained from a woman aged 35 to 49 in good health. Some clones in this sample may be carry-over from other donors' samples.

The DNA of the CDR3 is TGCGCCAGCAGCCTACCGGGACTGGGAGACACAGATACGCAGTATTTT. Encoded protein: CASSLPGLGDTDTQYF. The chain joins TRBV5-1 to TRBJ2-3, with D possibly TRBD2 on 6 matching bases. V was pared by 4 bases and J by 2 bases, with 17 bases between. This CDR3 is built from 16 residues. The germline gives CDR1 SGHRS, CDR2 YFSETQ. Looking up the rest from reference TRBV5-1 and TRBJ2-3 gives the full variable domain: KAGVTQTPRYLIKTRGQQVTLSCSPISGHRSVSWYQQTPGQGLQFLFEYFSETQRNKGNFPGRFSGRQFSNSRSEMNVSTLELGDSALYLCASSLPGLGDTDTQYFGPGTRLTVL.

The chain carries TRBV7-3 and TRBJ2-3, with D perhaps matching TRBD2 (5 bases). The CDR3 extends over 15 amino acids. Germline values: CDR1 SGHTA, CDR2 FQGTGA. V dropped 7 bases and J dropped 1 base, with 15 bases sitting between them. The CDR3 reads CASTQQAGGTDTQYF. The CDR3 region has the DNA TGTGCCAGCACCCAGCAGGCGGGCGGCACAGATACGCAGTATTTT.

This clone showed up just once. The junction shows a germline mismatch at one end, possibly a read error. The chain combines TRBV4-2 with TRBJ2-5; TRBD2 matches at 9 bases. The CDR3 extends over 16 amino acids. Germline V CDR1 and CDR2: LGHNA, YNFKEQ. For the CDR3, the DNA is TGTGTCAGCAGCCAAGAACAGCGGGAGGATCAAGAGACCCAGTACTTC. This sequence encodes CVSSQEQREDQETQYF.

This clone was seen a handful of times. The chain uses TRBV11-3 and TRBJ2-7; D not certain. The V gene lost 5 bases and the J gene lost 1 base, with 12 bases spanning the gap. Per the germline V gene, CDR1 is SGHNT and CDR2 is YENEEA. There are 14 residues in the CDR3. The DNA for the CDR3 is TGTGCCAGCAGCCTGCGGTCTACGTCCTACGAGCAGTACTTC. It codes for CASSLRSTSYEQYF.

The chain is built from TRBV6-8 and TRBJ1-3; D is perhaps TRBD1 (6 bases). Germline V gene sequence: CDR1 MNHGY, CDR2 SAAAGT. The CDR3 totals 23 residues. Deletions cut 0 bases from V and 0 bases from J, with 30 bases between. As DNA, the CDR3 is TGTGCCAGCAGTTACTCCCTTGTTAGAAACCCTGAAGTAGGGGGAAGCTCTGGAAACACCATATATTTT. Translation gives CASSYSLVRNPEVGGSSGNTIYF.

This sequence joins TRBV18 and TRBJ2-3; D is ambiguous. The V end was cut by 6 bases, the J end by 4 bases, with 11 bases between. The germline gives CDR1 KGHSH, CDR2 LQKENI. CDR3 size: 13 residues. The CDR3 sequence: CASSRLDSDTQYF. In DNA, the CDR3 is TGTGCCAGCTCCCGCCTAGATTCAGATACGCAGTATTTT.

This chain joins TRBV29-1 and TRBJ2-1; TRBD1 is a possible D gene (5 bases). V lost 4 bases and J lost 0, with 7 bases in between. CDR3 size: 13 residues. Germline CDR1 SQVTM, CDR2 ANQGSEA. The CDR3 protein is CSVGQRSYNEQFF. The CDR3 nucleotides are TGCAGCGTTGGACAGCGCTCCTACAATGAGCAGTTCTTC.

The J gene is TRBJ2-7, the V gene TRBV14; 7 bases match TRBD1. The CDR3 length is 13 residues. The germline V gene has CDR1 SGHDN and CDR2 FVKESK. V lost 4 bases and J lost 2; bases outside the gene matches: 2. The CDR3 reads CASSPGTAYEQYF. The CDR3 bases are TGTGCCAGCAGCCCTGGGACAGCCTACGAGCAGTACTTC.

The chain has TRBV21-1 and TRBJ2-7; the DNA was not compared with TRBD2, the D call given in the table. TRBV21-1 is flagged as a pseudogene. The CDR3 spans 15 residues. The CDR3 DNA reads TGTGCCAGCAGCAAATGGCCGGGAGGGACTTACGAGCAGTACTTC. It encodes CASSKWPGGTYEQYF.

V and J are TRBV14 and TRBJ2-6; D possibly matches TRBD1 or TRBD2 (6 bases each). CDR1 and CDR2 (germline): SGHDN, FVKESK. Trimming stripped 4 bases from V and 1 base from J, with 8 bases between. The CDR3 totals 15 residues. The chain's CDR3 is CASSRGASGANVLTF. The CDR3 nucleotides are TGTGCCAGCAGCCGGGGGGCTTCTGGGGCCAACGTCCTGACTTTC. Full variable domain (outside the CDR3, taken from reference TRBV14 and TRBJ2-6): EAGVTQFPSHSVIEKGQTVTLRCDPISGHDNLYWYRRVMGKEIKFLLHFVKESKQDESGMPNNRFLAERTGGTYSTLKVQPAELEDSGVYFCASSRGASGANVLTFGAGSRLTVL.

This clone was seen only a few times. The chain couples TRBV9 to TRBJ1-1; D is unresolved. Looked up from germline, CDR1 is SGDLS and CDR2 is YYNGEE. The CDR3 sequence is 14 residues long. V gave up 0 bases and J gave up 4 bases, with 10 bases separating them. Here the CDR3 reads CASSVEWVSTEAFF. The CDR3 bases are TGTGCCAGCAGCGTAGAATGGGTATCCACTGAAGCTTTCTTT.

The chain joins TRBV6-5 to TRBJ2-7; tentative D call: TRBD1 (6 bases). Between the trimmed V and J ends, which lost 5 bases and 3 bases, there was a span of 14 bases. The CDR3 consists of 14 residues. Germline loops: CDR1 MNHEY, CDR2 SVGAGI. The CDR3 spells CASSTGRGYYEQYF. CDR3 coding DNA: TGTGCCAGCAGTACGGGAAGGGGGTACTACGAGCAGTACTTC.

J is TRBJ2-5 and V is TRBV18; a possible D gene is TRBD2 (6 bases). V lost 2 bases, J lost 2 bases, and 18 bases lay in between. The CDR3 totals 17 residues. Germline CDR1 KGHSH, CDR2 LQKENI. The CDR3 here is CASSPWVGGTEQETQYF. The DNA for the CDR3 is TGTGCCAGCTCACCATGGGTTGGGGGGACGGAGCAAGAGACCCAGTACTTC.

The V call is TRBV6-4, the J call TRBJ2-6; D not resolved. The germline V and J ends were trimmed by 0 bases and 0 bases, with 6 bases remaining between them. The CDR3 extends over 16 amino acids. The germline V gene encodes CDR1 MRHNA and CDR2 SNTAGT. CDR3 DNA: TGTGCCAGCAGTGACTCGATCGCCTCTGGGGCCAACGTCCTGACTTTC. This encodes CASSDSIASGANVLTF.

As DNA, the CDR3 is TGTGCCCACAAGACAGGGGGTGACTATGGCTACACCTTC. Translated, it gives CAHKTGGDYGYTF. This chain links TRBV30 with TRBJ1-2, with 9 positions matching TRBD1. The CDR3 runs 13 residues. The junction had 7 bases not matched to a gene; V was cut back by 8 bases and J by 3 bases. Germline V gives CDR1 GTSNPN, CDR2 SVGIG (reference sequence).

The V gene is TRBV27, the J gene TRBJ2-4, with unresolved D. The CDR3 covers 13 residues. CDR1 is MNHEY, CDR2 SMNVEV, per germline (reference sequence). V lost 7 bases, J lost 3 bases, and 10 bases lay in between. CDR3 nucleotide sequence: TGTGCCAGCAAACCTATAGGCAAAAACATTCAGTACTTC. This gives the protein CASKPIGKNIQYF.

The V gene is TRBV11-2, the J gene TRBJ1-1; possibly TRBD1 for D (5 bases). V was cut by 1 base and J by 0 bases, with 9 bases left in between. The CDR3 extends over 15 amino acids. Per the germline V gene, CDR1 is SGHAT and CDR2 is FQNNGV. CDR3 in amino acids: CASSLGWDLNTEAFF. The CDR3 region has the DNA TGTGCCAGCAGCTTAGGGTGGGACCTGAACACTGAAGCTTTCTTT.

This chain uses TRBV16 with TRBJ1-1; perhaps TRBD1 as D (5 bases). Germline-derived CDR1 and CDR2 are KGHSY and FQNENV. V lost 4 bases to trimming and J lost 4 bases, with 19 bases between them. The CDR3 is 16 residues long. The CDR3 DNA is TGTGCCAGCAGCCCGGATTCGGGGGGAGGGACCACTGAAGCTTTCTTT. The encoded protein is CASSPDSGGGTTEAFF.

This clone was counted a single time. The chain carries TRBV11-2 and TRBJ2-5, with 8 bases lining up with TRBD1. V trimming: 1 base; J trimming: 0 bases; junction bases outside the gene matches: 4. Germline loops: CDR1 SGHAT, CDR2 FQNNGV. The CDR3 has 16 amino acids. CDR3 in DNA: TGTGCCAGCAGCTTAGTAAGACAGGGGCACCAAGAGACCCAGTACTTC. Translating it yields CASSLVRQGHQETQYF.

CDR3: CASSLAGITEAFF. CDR3 DNA sequence: TGCGCCAGCAGCTTGGCAGGGATCACTGAAGCTTTCTTT. This chain uses TRBV5-1 with TRBJ1-1; D may be TRBD1 (5 bases). Trimming shortened V by 0 bases and J by 4 bases, and 7 bases separated the two germline ends. Germline V gene lookup returns CDR1 SGHRS and CDR2 YFSETQ. This CDR3 spans 13 amino acids.

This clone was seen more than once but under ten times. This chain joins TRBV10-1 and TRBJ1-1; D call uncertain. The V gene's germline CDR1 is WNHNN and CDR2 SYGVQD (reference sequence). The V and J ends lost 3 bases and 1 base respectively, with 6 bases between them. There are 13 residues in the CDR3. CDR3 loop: CASSEKENTEAFF. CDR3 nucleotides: TGCGCCAGCAGTGAAAAGGAGAACACTGAAGCTTTCTTT.

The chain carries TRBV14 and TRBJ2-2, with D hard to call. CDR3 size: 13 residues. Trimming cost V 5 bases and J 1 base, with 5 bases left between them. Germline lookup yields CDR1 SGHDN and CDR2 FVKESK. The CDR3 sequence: CASSALNTGELFF. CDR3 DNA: TGTGCCAGCAGCGCGTTGAACACCGGGGAGCTGTTTTTT. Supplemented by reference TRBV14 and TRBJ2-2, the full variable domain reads EAGVTQFPSHSVIEKGQTVTLRCDPISGHDNLYWYRRVMGKEIKFLLHFVKESKQDESGMPNNRFLAERTGGTYSTLKVQPAELEDSGVYFCASSALNTGELFFGEGSRLTVL.

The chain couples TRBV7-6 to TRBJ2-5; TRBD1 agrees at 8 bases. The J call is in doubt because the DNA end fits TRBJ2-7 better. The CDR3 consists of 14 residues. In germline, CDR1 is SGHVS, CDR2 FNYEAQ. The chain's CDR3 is CASSPSTGAHEQYF. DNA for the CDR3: TGTGCCAGCAGCCCCTCGACAGGGGCCCACGAGCAGTACTTC.

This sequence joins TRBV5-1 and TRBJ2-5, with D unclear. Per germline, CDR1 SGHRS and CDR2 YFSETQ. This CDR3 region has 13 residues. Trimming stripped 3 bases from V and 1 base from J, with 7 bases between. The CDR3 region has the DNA TGCGCCAGCAGCTCAGCTCTCCAAGAGACCCAGTACTTC. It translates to CASSSALQETQYF.

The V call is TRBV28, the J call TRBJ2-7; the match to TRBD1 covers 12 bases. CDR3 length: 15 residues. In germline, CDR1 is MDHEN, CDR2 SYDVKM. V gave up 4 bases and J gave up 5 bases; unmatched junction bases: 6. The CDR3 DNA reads TGTGCCAGCAGTTACGGGACAGGGGGCCACCACGAGCAGTACTTC. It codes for CASSYGTGGHHEQYF. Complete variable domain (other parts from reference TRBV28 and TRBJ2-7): DVKVTQSSRYLVKRTGEKVFLECVQDMDHENMFWYRQDPGLGLRLIYFSYDVKMKEKGDIPEGYSVSREKKERFSLILESASTNQTSMYLCASSYGTGGHHEQYFGPGTRLTVT.

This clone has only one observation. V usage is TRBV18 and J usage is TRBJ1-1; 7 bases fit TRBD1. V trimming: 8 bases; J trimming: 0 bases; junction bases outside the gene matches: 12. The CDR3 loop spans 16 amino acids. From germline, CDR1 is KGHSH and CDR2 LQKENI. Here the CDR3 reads CASTQGRSALNTEAFF. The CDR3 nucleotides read TGTGCCAGCACACAGGGGAGGAGCGCTCTGAACACTGAAGCTTTCTTT. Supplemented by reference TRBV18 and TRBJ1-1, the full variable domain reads NAGVMQNPRHLVRRRGQEARLRCSPMKGHSHVYWYRQLPEEGLKFMVYLQKENIIDESGMPKERFSAEFPKEGPSILRIQQVVRGDSAAYFCASTQGRSALNTEAFFGQGTRLTVV.

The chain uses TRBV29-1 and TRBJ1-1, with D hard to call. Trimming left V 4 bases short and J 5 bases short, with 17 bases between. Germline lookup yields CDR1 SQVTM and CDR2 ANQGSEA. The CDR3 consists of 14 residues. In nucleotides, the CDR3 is TGCAGCGTTGCAAACACGAGGGAAGGGACTGAAGCTTTCTTT. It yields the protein CSVANTREGTEAFF. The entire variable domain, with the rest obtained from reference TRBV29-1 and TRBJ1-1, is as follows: SAVISQKPSRDICQRGTSLTIQCQVDSQVTMMFWYRQQPGQSLTLIATANQGSEATYESGFVIDKFPISRPNLTFSTLTVSNMSPEDSSIYLCSVANTREGTEAFFGQGTRLTVV.

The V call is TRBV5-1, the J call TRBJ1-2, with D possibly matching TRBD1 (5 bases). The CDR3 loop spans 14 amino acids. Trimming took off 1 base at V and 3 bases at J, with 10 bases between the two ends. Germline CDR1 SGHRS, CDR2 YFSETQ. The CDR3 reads CASSLWGVDYGYTF. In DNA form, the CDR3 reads TGCGCCAGCAGCTTGTGGGGGGTAGACTATGGCTACACCTTC.